The 20 T cell receptor beta chains reported below all come from one sample, sequenced in a study of cytomegalovirus exposure and HLA in healthy donors. PCR was performed using 60 Vbeta and 13 Jbeta primers. Profiled with immunoSEQ multiplex PCR; TCRdb holds only in-frame clones, not every one. The sample spans almost 40,000 clones; the ten largest clones claim 3.2%. Sequenced input: PBMCs. These receptors originate from a woman between 25 and 40 years old in good health and CMV-seropositive.

About this clone itself: A read error may produce the germline difference seen at one junction end. The V call is TRBV7-7, the J call TRBJ1-5; maybe TRBD1 (5 bases). CDR1 and CDR2 (germline): SSHAT, FNYEAQ (reference sequence). This CDR3 comprises 16 residues. The CDR3 region has the DNA TGTGCTAGCAGCTTCGGGGACTACCATTCTTCGGAGCCCCAGCATTTT. Encoded protein: CASSFGDYHSSEPQHF.

The chain carries TRBV2 and TRBJ1-2, with D possibly matching TRBD1 (6 bases). V lost 5 bases and J lost 3, with 10 bases in between. The CDR3 spans 13 residues. Germline CDR1 is SNHLY and CDR2 is FYNNEI. DNA of the CDR3: TGTGCCAGCAGTCCACAGGGACACTATGGCTACACCTTC. Its protein product is CASSPQGHYGYTF.

The chain uses TRBV27 and TRBJ1-1; D possibly corresponds to TRBD1 (5 bases). CDR1 is MNHEY and CDR2 is SMNVEV in the germline V gene (reference sequence). The CDR3 has 15 amino acids. V was shortened by 5 bases and J by 5 bases, with 18 bases between the two germline ends. CDR3 coding DNA: TGTGCCAGCAGTCCTCAAAACCTCAGGGCTACTGAAGCTTTCTTT. It encodes CASSPQNLRATEAFF.

The genes are TRBV10-3 and TRBJ1-5; 7 bases match TRBD1. V lost 5 bases and J lost 4; bases outside the gene matches: 5. CDR3 length: 14 residues. Per the germline V gene, CDR1 is ENHRY and CDR2 is SYGVKD. The DNA for the CDR3 is TGTGCCATCAGTCAGGCAGGGGGGAATCAGCCCCAGCATTTT. It is translated as CAISQAGGNQPQHF.

The chain is built from TRBV7-9 and TRBJ1-6; D call uncertain. Trimming took off 6 bases at V and 9 bases at J, with 9 bases between the two ends. The CDR3 contains 12 residues. Germline assignment: CDR1 SEHNR and CDR2 FQNEAQ (reference sequence). The CDR3, as DNA: TGTGCCAGCAGACGGGATACTTCACCCCTCCACTTT. This codes for CASRRDTSPLHF.

J is TRBJ2-1 and V is TRBV6-1; a possible D gene is TRBD1 (6 bases). Germline loops: CDR1 MNHNS, CDR2 SASEGT. The CDR3 covers 16 residues. V lost 3 bases to trimming and J lost 3 bases, with 15 bases between them. Written as DNA, the CDR3 is TGTGCCAGCAGTGAGCTTGGGCAGGGGCACTACAATGAGCAGTTCTTC. This sequence encodes CASSELGQGHYNEQFF.

The chain has TRBV28 and TRBJ2-7; perhaps TRBD2 as D (7 bases). The CDR3 is 16 amino acids. The V end was cut by 6 bases, the J end by 5 bases, with 23 bases between. Germline V CDR1 and CDR2: MDHEN, SYDVKM. CDR3 DNA sequence: TGTGCCAGCAGCATGACGGATGGGGGAGGGGGGGACGAGCAGTACTTC. Translated, it gives CASSMTDGGGGDEQYF.

The chain couples TRBV27 to TRBJ2-3; no clear D gene. V was cut by 1 base and J by 4 bases, with 6 bases left in between. CDR1 and CDR2 from the germline V gene are MNHEY and SMNVEV (reference sequence). This CDR3 has 13 residues. The CDR3 is CASSLFSADTQYF. CDR3 DNA sequence: TGTGCCAGCAGTTTATTCTCCGCAGATACGCAGTATTTT.

Here the CDR3 DNA reads TGTGCCAGTAGCTACTCAGGGGTTGTGAGCAATCAGCCCCAGCATTTT. Translated: CASSYSGVVSNQPQHF. The V gene is TRBV19, the J gene TRBJ1-5; D possibly corresponds to TRBD1 (6 bases). CDR1 and CDR2 from the germline V gene are LNHDA and SQIVND (reference sequence). V lost 6 bases and J lost 1, with 16 bases in between. This CDR3 has 16 amino acids.

V is TRBV7-9 and J is TRBJ2-7; D is uncertain. The germline V gene encodes CDR1 SEHNR and CDR2 FQNEAQ (reference sequence). This CDR3 region has 13 residues. The V gene lost 3 bases and the J gene lost 2 bases, with 8 bases spanning the gap. The chain's CDR3 is CASSLQATYEQYF. In nucleotides, the CDR3 is TGTGCCAGCAGCTTGCAGGCTACCTACGAGCAGTACTTC.

The rearrangement joins TRBV30 to TRBJ2-4; D uncertain. This CDR3 spans 14 amino acids. Germline V gene lookup returns CDR1 GTSNPN and CDR2 SVGIG (reference sequence). V gave up 0 bases and J gave up 5 bases, with 11 bases separating them. The CDR3 coding sequence is TGTGCCTGGAGTGTACGGAGAGGCCAAAACATTCAGTACTTC. It is translated as CAWSVRRGQNIQYF.

The rearrangement joins TRBV28 to TRBJ2-5, with TRBD1 as a possible D gene (6 bases). Trimming removed 5 bases at V and 2 bases at J, with 18 bases between. CDR3 length: 16 residues. In germline, CDR1 is MDHEN, CDR2 SYDVKM. In nucleotides, the CDR3 is TGTGCCAGCAGTCCGGGACATTTGGGGCTTCAAGAGACCCAGTACTTC. Translating it yields CASSPGHLGLQETQYF.

V usage is TRBV7-2 and J usage is TRBJ2-5; 9 bases are shared with TRBD2. The CDR3 totals 15 residues. V shed 1 base and J 5 bases; nucleotides not matched to a gene: 5. Germline CDR1 is SGHTA and CDR2 is FQGNSA. The DNA for the CDR3 is TGTGCCAGCAGCTTAGGTAGCGGGGGCGGGGAGACCCAGTACTTC. Its protein is CASSLGSGGGETQYF.

The chain's CDR3 is CASSPNSVSGTAAQYF. The DNA of the CDR3 is TGTGCCAGCTCGCCTAATTCGGTCAGCGGGACCGCGGCCCAGTACTTC. The rearrangement uses TRBV18 and TRBJ2-5, with 7 bases lining up with TRBD2. V was pared by 6 bases and J by 9 bases, with 19 bases of the junction left unmatched. CDR1 and CDR2 (germline): KGHSH, LQKENI. This CDR3 spans 16 amino acids.

J is TRBJ1-1 and V is TRBV5-1, with TRBD1 matching over 10 bases. The CDR3 has 20 amino acids. V lost 2 bases, J lost 0 bases, and 16 bases stayed unmatched. The germline gives CDR1 SGHRS, CDR2 YFSETQ. CDR3 protein: CASSFPNATGGKGMNTEAFF. CDR3 sequence (DNA): TGCGCCAGCAGCTTCCCCAATGCGACAGGGGGCAAAGGAATGAACACTGAAGCTTTCTTT. Based on the CDR3 plus reference TRBV5-1 and TRBJ1-1, the full variable domain is KAGVTQTPRYLIKTRGQQVTLSCSPISGHRSVSWYQQTPGQGLQFLFEYFSETQRNKGNFPGRFSGRQFSNSRSEMNVSTLELGDSALYLCASSFPNATGGKGMNTEAFFGQGTRLTVV.

V gene TRBV11-3 combines with J gene TRBJ1-1, with D maybe TRBD1 (5 bases). Germline V gene data show CDR1 as SGHNT and CDR2 as YENEEA. CDR3 length: 15 residues. V lost 5 bases and J lost 6, with 19 bases in between. In DNA, the CDR3 is TGTGCCAGCAGCCCAATCAGGGATTCGGCTTCTGAAGCTTTCTTT. It encodes CASSPIRDSASEAFF. Full variable domain (outside the CDR3, taken from reference TRBV11-3 and TRBJ1-1): EAGVVQSPRYKIIEKKQPVAFWCNPISGHNTLYWYLQNLGQGPELLIRYENEEAVDDSQLPKDRFSAERLKGVDSTLKIQPAELGDSAVYLCASSPIRDSASEAFFGQGTRLTVV.

V and J are TRBV5-5 and TRBJ2-6; TRBD1 matches at 10 bases. This CDR3 has 19 amino acids. The germline CDR1 and CDR2 sequences are SGHKS and YYEKEE (reference sequence). Germline trimming cut 4 bases from V and 0 bases from J; bases unmatched to any gene: 10. CDR3 protein: CASSRPGQGLYSGANVLTF. The CDR3, as DNA: TGTGCCAGCAGCCGACCGGGACAGGGGCTTTACTCTGGGGCCAACGTCCTGACTTTC.

The chain recombines TRBV19 with TRBJ1-1; D is ambiguous. The germline gives CDR1 LNHDA, CDR2 SQIVND (reference sequence). V was pared by 5 bases and J by 1 base, with 11 bases between. This CDR3 region has 14 residues. The CDR3 is CASSPRGGNTEAFF. The CDR3 DNA follows: TGTGCCAGTAGTCCAAGAGGAGGGAACACTGAAGCTTTCTTT.

The chain recombines TRBV11-3 with TRBJ2-7; TRBD1 matches at 11 bases. J lost 6 bases, V lost 8 bases, and 6 bases had no gene match. This CDR3 spans 13 amino acids. Per the germline V gene, CDR1 is SGHNT and CDR2 is YENEEA. DNA of the CDR3: TGTGCCAGCCGGACAGGGGGCTTAGGCGAGCAGTACTTC. Its protein product is CASRTGGLGEQYF.

The chain links TRBV6-1 to TRBJ1-3; 7 positions agree with TRBD1. CDR1 and CDR2 from the germline V gene are MNHNS and SASEGT. The CDR3 contains 15 residues. The V gene end was trimmed by 1 base and the J gene end by 5 bases; junction bases not matched to a gene: 5. CDR3 in DNA: TGTGCCAGCAGTGAAGGGGGACAGTCTAGAAACACCATATATTTT. Translation: CASSEGGQSRNTIYF.